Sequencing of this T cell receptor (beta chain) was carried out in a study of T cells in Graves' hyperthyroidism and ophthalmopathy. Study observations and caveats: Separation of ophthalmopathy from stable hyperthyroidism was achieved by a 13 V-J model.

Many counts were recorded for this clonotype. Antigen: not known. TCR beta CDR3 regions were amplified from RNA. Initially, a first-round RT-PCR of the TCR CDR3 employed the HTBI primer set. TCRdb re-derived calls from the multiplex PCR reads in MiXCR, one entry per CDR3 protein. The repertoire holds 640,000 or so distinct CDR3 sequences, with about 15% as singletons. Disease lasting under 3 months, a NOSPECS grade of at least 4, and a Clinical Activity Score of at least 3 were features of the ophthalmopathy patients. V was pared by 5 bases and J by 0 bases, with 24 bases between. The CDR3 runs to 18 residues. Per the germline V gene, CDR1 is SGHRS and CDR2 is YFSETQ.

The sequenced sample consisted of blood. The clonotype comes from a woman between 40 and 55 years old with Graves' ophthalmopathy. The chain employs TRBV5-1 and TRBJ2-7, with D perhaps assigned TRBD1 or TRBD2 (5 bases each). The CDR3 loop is CASRYDMTGTTSSYEQYF. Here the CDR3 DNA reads TGCGCCAGCAGGTACGATATGACCGGGACCACCAGCTCCTACGAGCAGTACTTC.